This record concerns one TCR beta chain sequence. Germline V CDR1 and CDR2: SGHAT, FQNNGV. The CDR3 totals 16 residues. Trimming cost V 5 bases and J 1 base; bases outside gene matches: 8. Sequencing used immunoSEQ multiplex PCR; TCRdb keeps in-frame clones, though not all of them. Among around 320,000 clones, roughly 87% were seen once, and the ten largest hold more than 2%. The data belong to a study of blood T cell repertoires in COVID-19. The wider study: Specimens from acute and convalescent COVID-19 originated in the United States, Italy and Spain.

The material sequenced was peripheral blood. The clonotype originates from a man between 18 and 29 years old with active or convalescent COVID-19. The chain carries TRBV11-2 and TRBJ2-5, with TRBD1 matching over 9 bases. The CDR3 region has the DNA TGTGCCAGCAGCAGGCGGGACAGGGTTCCCCAAGAGACCCAGTACTTC. Protein sequence: CASSRRDRVPQETQYF. The complete variable domain, with remaining parts taken from reference TRBV11-2 and TRBJ2-5, reads EAGVAQSPRYKIIEKRQSVAFWCNPISGHATLYWYQQILGQGPKLLIQFQNNGVVDDSQLPKDRFSAERLKGVDSTLKIQPAKLEDSAVYLCASSRRDRVPQETQYFGPGTRLLVL.